Below are 25 T cell receptor beta chains sequenced from a single sample in a study of T cell responses to AZD1222 COVID-19 vaccine. Measured with immunoSEQ multiplex PCR; TCRdb has only the in-frame clones, and not every one. Among some 130,000 clones listed, roughly 92% were seen once. This specimen was peripheral blood, taken 28 days after the second AZD1222 dose. Receptors originate from an adult who received the AZD1222 COVID-19 vaccine.

This clone turned up a few times. The chain joins TRBV5-6 to TRBJ1-5, with 9 bases matching TRBD1. V trimming: 4 bases; J trimming: 9 bases; junction bases outside the gene matches: 8. The length of the CDR3 is 14 residues. The germline CDR1 and CDR2 sequences are SGHDT and YYEEEE. DNA of the CDR3: TGTGCCAGCAGCCCCAACAGGGGGCGAGGGCCCCAGCATTTT. Translation: CASSPNRGRGPQHF.

V and J are TRBV15 and TRBJ2-2, with D tentatively TRBD1 (7 bases). CDR1 and CDR2 from the germline V gene are LNHNV and YYDKDF (reference sequence). The V and J ends lost 0 bases and 1 base respectively, with 15 bases between them. This CDR3 region has 18 residues. The CDR3 nucleotides are TGTGCCACCAGCAGAGATCCCAGGGGGGCAGTGAACACCGGGGAGCTGTTTTTT. Protein product: CATSRDPRGAVNTGELFF. The full variable domain, its missing parts supplied by reference TRBV15 and TRBJ2-2, is DAMVIQNPRYQVTQFGKPVTLSCSQTLNHNVMYWYQQKSSQAPKLLFHYYDKDFNNEADTPDNFQSRRPNTSFCFLDIRSPGLGDTAMYLCATSRDPRGAVNTGELFFGEGSRLTVL.

The chain has TRBV18 and TRBJ1-5; tentative D call: TRBD1 (5 bases). V lost 3 bases and J lost 15, with 15 bases in between. CDR3 length: 12 residues. Germline-derived CDR1 and CDR2 are KGHSH and LQKENI. The CDR3 loop reads CASSPGDVPPHF. Written as DNA, the CDR3 is TGTGCCAGCTCACCGGGGGACGTCCCTCCGCATTTT.

The chain combines TRBV19 with TRBJ1-4; 9 bases are a match to TRBD1. CDR3 length: 16 residues. Losses at the gene ends were 1 base for V and 7 bases for J; bases not matched to a gene: 7. Germline assignment: CDR1 LNHDA and CDR2 SQIVND (reference sequence). The CDR3 nucleotides are TGTGCCAGTAGTATAGTACCGGGACAGGGTGGTGAAAAACTGTTTTTT. Protein product: CASSIVPGQGGEKLFF.

The rearrangement joins TRBV7-2 to TRBJ2-5, with TRBD1 as a possible D gene (6 bases). The CDR3 is made up of 15 amino acids. Germline CDR1 reads SGHTA; CDR2 reads FQGNSA. V was cut by 2 bases and J by 5 bases, with 15 bases left in between. The CDR3 sequence: CASSLNRRGWETQYF. The CDR3 nucleotides are TGTGCCAGCAGCTTAAACCGAAGGGGGTGGGAGACCCAGTACTTC.

J is TRBJ2-2 and V is TRBV12-3 or TRBV12-4; D not resolved. The V and J ends lost 3 bases and 3 bases respectively, with 2 bases between them. The CDR3 spans 12 residues. The CDR3 sequence is CASSLHTGELFF. The CDR3 nucleotides read TGTGCCAGCAGTTTGCACACCGGGGAGCTGTTTTTT.

This chain links TRBV19 with TRBJ2-7; no clear D. The germline V and J ends were trimmed by 5 bases and 4 bases, with 12 bases remaining between them. There are 13 residues in the CDR3. Germline assignment: CDR1 LNHDA and CDR2 SQIVND (reference sequence). The CDR3 loop is CASSFRTEYEQYF. The CDR3 bases are TGTGCCAGTAGTTTCCGGACGGAATACGAGCAGTACTTC.

The rearrangement links TRBV18 to TRBJ1-2, with D possibly matching TRBD1 (5 bases). V lost 1 base to trimming and J lost 7 bases, with 10 bases between them. There are 13 residues in the CDR3. CDR1 is KGHSH and CDR2 is LQKENI in the germline V gene. The CDR3 protein is CASSPQGPGGYTF. CDR3 nucleotides: TGTGCCAGCTCACCACAGGGACCAGGTGGCTACACCTTC.

CDR3 nucleotide sequence: TGTGCCAGCAGCCATAGCGGGAGTACAGATACGCAGTATTTT. Translated: CASSHSGSTDTQYF. The J gene is TRBJ2-3, the V gene TRBV9, with TRBD2 matching over 9 bases. The V segment lost 4 bases and the J segment 3 bases; nucleotides outside the gene matches: 3. The length of the CDR3 is 14 residues. CDR1 is SGDLS, CDR2 YYNGEE, per germline.

This chain links TRBV19 with TRBJ1-1; D is undetermined. CDR3 length: 15 residues. V lost 4 bases and J 2 bases, leaving 14 bases between the germline ends. Germline-derived CDR1 and CDR2 are LNHDA and SQIVND (reference sequence). The CDR3 DNA reads as TGTGCCAGTAGTACAGCGACGGGGATTAACACTGAAGCTTTCTTT. The encoded protein is CASSTATGINTEAFF.

In this sample, this clone turned up once. V and J are TRBV30 and TRBJ1-2; possibly TRBD1 for D (5 bases). The V end lost 2 bases, the J end lost 2 bases, and 27 bases lay between the germline ends. The CDR3 runs 19 residues. CDR1 and CDR2 from the germline V gene are GTSNPN and SVGIG (reference sequence). The CDR3 nucleotides read TGTGCCTGGAGTTTTTCCCAACTAATTAAGACAGTCCGAAACTATGGCTACACCTTC. It translates to CAWSFSQLIKTVRNYGYTF.

This chain joins TRBV2 and TRBJ1-2; D uncertain. The ends were cut back, 11 bases at V and 0 bases at J, with 7 bases in the middle. The CDR3 is 11 amino acids. Germline V gives CDR1 SNHLY, CDR2 FYNNEI. The CDR3 coding sequence is TGTGCCTCCAACACTAACTATGGCTACACCTTC. Its protein product is CASNTNYGYTF.

This chain connects TRBV28 to TRBJ2-2, with D perhaps matching TRBD2 (6 bases). Trimming pared 2 bases from V and 4 bases from J, leaving 11 bases between. Germline V gene sequence: CDR1 MDHEN, CDR2 SYDVKM. This CDR3 comprises 15 residues. The CDR3 region is CASSLDGGLTGELFF. The CDR3 coding sequence is TGTGCCAGCAGTTTAGACGGGGGACTCACCGGGGAGCTGTTTTTT.

The genes are TRBV7-2 and TRBJ2-7, with 7 positions matching TRBD2. The V segment lost 5 bases and the J segment 4 bases; nucleotides outside the gene matches: 11. Per the germline V gene, CDR1 is SGHTA and CDR2 is FQGNSA. The CDR3 consists of 15 residues. The CDR3 nucleotides read TGTGCCAGCAGCCGGGGTAGCGGGCGCGCTTACGAGCAGTACTTC. As protein: CASSRGSGRAYEQYF. Looking up the rest from reference TRBV7-2 and TRBJ2-7 gives the full variable domain: GAGVSQSPSNKVTEKGKDVELRCDPISGHTALYWYRQSLGQGLEFLIYFQGNSAPDKSGLPSDRFSAERTGGSVSTLTIQRTQQEDSAVYLCASSRGSGRAYEQYFGPGTRLTVT.

This clone was observed once. The chain employs TRBV5-1 and TRBJ2-6, with unresolved D. Germline V CDR1 and CDR2: SGHRS, YFSETQ. The CDR3 spans 15 residues. The germline V and J ends were trimmed by 4 bases and 1 base, with 9 bases remaining between them. The CDR3 sequence: CASSPSWSGANVLTF. The CDR3 DNA sequence: TGCGCCAGCAGCCCATCGTGGTCTGGGGCCAACGTCCTGACTTTC.

The chain is built from TRBV9 and TRBJ2-7, with unresolved D. The CDR3 has 16 residues. Germline-derived CDR1 and CDR2 are SGDLS and YYNGEE. The ends were cut back, 0 bases at V and 0 bases at J, with 13 bases in the middle. The CDR3, as DNA: TGTGCCAGCAGCGTAGGGAAGGGCAGAAACTCCTACGAGCAGTACTTC. Translation gives CASSVGKGRNSYEQYF.

This CDR3 is CASSEYGGESSGANVLTF. The CDR3 region has the DNA TGTGCCAGCAGTGAATATGGCGGGGAATCCTCTGGGGCCAACGTCCTGACTTTC. This chain links TRBV25-1 with TRBJ2-6; possibly TRBD2 for D (6 bases). V lost 0 bases and J 0 bases, leaving 12 bases between the germline ends. The CDR3 has 18 amino acids. Germline loops: CDR1 MGHDK, CDR2 SYGVNS.

The V gene is TRBV9, the J gene TRBJ2-7, with 9 bases fitting TRBD1. J was trimmed by 7 bases and V by 7 bases; bases with no gene match: 6. CDR3 length: 12 amino acids. Germline-derived CDR1 and CDR2 are SGDLS and YYNGEE. The CDR3 spells CASGQGRREQYF. CDR3 DNA sequence: TGTGCCAGCGGACAGGGGCGGCGGGAGCAGTACTTC.

V usage is TRBV30 and J usage is TRBJ1-2; D is perhaps TRBD1 (5 bases). Trimming left V 0 bases short and J 1 base short, with 12 bases between. This CDR3 region has 15 residues. Germline CDR1 GTSNPN, CDR2 SVGIG (reference sequence). CDR3 DNA sequence: TGTGCCTGGAGTGTACTAGGGGCGGGTAACTATGGCTACACCTTC. Protein product: CAWSVLGAGNYGYTF.

The genes are TRBV27 and TRBJ2-5; D gene ambiguous. Germline V gives CDR1 MNHEY, CDR2 SMNVEV (reference sequence). The CDR3 spans 13 residues. Trimming stripped 3 bases from V and 2 bases from J, with 7 bases between. DNA for the CDR3: TGTGCCAGCAGTTTCAGATGGCAAGAGACCCAGTACTTC. Protein product: CASSFRWQETQYF.

The chain couples TRBV6-5 to TRBJ1-4, with D perhaps matching TRBD1 (5 bases). Germline-derived CDR1 and CDR2 are MNHEY and SVGAGI. CDR3 length equals 14 residues. The ends were cut back, 7 bases at V and 5 bases at J, with 14 bases in the middle. The CDR3 DNA sequence: TGTGCCAGCACCCTAGGGGACGCAAATGAAAAACTGTTTTTT. It specifies CASTLGDANEKLFF.

The chain couples TRBV30 to TRBJ2-1; TRBD1 is a possible D gene (5 bases). The germline V and J ends were trimmed by 0 bases and 10 bases, with 16 bases remaining between them. CDR1 GTSNPN and CDR2 SVGIG come from the germline V gene (reference sequence). CDR3 length equals 14 residues. The CDR3 protein is CAWSVVGRRTEQFF. Here the CDR3 DNA reads TGTGCCTGGAGTGTAGTAGGTAGGCGGACAGAGCAGTTCTTC.

This clone was seen only once. This CDR3 is CASSTGQVSGNTIYF. The CDR3 DNA is TGTGCCAGCAGCACGGGACAGGTCTCTGGAAACACCATATATTTT. The chain joins TRBV6-5 to TRBJ1-3; 8 bases map to TRBD1. CDR1 is MNHEY, CDR2 SVGAGI, per germline. V lost 6 bases, J lost 0 bases, and 4 bases stayed unmatched. This CDR3 contains 15 residues.

The genes are TRBV6-5 and TRBJ1-6; possibly TRBD1 for D (6 bases). The CDR3 length is 14 residues. From germline, CDR1 is MNHEY and CDR2 SVGAGI. V was cut by 5 bases and J by 7 bases, with 12 bases left in between. The CDR3 sequence is CASSPGAANSPLHF. The DNA of the CDR3 is TGTGCCAGCAGTCCAGGGGCCGCCAATTCACCCCTCCACTTT.

This chain links TRBV7-2 with TRBJ2-1, with TRBD1 matching 7 bases. The CDR3 is made up of 15 amino acids. V shed 4 bases, J shed 6 bases, and the junction held 9 bases outside the gene matches. Germline CDR1 SGHTA, CDR2 FQGNSA. This CDR3 is CASSSVGGRGNEQFF. Written as DNA, the CDR3 is TGTGCCAGCAGCTCGGTAGGGGGCAGGGGCAATGAGCAGTTCTTC.